This T cell receptor beta chain was retrieved from a study of shared clonotypes between healthy human individuals. General study points: Generally, naive subsets (rather than memory subsets) showed larger estimated richness. Blood was the sole source, and tissue repertoires probably differ.

It was around 180 ng DNA, around 33,000 T cell genomes, that sorted-subset replicate PCRs used. Sequenced by immunoSEQ multiplex PCR; TCRdb stores in-frame clones only, minus some. This table has roughly 770,000 clones, about 96% appearing once. CD45RO negativity and positive selection for CCR7 defined naive CD8 cells, a population that excluded terminally differentiated effector memory CD45RA+ cells. As concerns this clone: Antigen unknown.

V lost 5 bases and J 5 bases, leaving 4 bases between the germline ends. The CDR3 length is 10 residues. Germline V gives CDR1 DFQATT, CDR2 SNEGSKA (reference sequence). This receptor was taken from a man in his thirties or forties in good health. The chain couples TRBV20-1 to TRBJ2-1; the D is unclear. Material: naive CD8+ T cells sorted from blood. The CDR3 coding sequence is TGCAGTGCTCCCAACAATGAGCAGTTCTTC. Translating it yields CSAPNNEQFF.